This TCR beta chain emerged from a study of T-cell reconstitution after alpha-beta-depleted transplantation in children. Study-level points and caveats: T-cell counts and diversity were attributed mostly to newly produced T cells one year after transplant. Several hundred expanded graft clones reportedly were the source of alpha-beta T cells about two months after transplant.

Unique molecular identifiers were used to barcode this TCRbeta library. TCRdb processed the PCR reads anew with MiXCR; each CDR3 protein has one entry. The repertoire includes 700,000 or so distinct CDR3 sequences, about 12% of them detected once, and roughly 0.77% sits in the top ten. This clonotype was observed at least ten times. Antigen: not known. V dropped 3 bases and J dropped 11 bases, with 8 bases sitting between them. This CDR3 is built from 11 residues. Germline V gene data show CDR1 as SGHRS and CDR2 as YFSETQ. The sequences come from PBMCs, collected before TCRalphabeta/CD19-depleted stem cell transplant. The rearrangement uses TRBV5-1 and TRBJ2-2; D gene uncertain. This clonotype originated in a girl under 10 years old with congenital amegakaryocytic thrombocytopenia, due to receive a stem cell transplant. CDR3 loop: CASSYGPELFF. The CDR3 DNA follows: TGCGCCAGCAGCTACGGACCCGAGCTGTTTTTT. Combining the CDR3 with reference TRBV5-1 and TRBJ2-2 gives the whole variable domain KAGVTQTPRYLIKTRGQQVTLSCSPISGHRSVSWYQQTPGQGLQFLFEYFSETQRNKGNFPGRFSGRQFSNSRSEMNVSTLELGDSALYLCASSYGPELFFGEGSRLTVL.